This TCR beta chain came from a study of blood T cell repertoires in COVID-19. Study context: COVID-19 samples collected from the United States, Italy and Spain covered acute and convalescent phases. T cells, B-cell-depleted T cells, or PBMCs supplied cDNA or gDNA.

The ends were cut back, 6 bases at V and 0 bases at J, with 7 bases in the middle. In germline, CDR1 is LGHDT, CDR2 YNNKEL (reference sequence). This CDR3 is built from 13 residues. Methods used by the authors: The assay estimated nucleated cells by amplifying reference gene primers. Assay: immunoSEQ multiplex PCR; the TCRdb copy retains only in-frame clones and omits some. The V and J calls and the clone size are those of that table, but D and trimming were determined from the DNA. The data contain about 35,000 clones, about 89% of them singletons. This chain connects TRBV3-1 (or the pseudogene TRBV3-2) to TRBJ2-3; D is uncertain. The receptor was derived from a man older than 75 with active COVID-19. The sample consisted of peripheral blood. Written as DNA, the CDR3 is TGTGCCAGCAGACACCAGAGCACAGATACGCAGTATTTT. Its protein product is CASRHQSTDTQYF.